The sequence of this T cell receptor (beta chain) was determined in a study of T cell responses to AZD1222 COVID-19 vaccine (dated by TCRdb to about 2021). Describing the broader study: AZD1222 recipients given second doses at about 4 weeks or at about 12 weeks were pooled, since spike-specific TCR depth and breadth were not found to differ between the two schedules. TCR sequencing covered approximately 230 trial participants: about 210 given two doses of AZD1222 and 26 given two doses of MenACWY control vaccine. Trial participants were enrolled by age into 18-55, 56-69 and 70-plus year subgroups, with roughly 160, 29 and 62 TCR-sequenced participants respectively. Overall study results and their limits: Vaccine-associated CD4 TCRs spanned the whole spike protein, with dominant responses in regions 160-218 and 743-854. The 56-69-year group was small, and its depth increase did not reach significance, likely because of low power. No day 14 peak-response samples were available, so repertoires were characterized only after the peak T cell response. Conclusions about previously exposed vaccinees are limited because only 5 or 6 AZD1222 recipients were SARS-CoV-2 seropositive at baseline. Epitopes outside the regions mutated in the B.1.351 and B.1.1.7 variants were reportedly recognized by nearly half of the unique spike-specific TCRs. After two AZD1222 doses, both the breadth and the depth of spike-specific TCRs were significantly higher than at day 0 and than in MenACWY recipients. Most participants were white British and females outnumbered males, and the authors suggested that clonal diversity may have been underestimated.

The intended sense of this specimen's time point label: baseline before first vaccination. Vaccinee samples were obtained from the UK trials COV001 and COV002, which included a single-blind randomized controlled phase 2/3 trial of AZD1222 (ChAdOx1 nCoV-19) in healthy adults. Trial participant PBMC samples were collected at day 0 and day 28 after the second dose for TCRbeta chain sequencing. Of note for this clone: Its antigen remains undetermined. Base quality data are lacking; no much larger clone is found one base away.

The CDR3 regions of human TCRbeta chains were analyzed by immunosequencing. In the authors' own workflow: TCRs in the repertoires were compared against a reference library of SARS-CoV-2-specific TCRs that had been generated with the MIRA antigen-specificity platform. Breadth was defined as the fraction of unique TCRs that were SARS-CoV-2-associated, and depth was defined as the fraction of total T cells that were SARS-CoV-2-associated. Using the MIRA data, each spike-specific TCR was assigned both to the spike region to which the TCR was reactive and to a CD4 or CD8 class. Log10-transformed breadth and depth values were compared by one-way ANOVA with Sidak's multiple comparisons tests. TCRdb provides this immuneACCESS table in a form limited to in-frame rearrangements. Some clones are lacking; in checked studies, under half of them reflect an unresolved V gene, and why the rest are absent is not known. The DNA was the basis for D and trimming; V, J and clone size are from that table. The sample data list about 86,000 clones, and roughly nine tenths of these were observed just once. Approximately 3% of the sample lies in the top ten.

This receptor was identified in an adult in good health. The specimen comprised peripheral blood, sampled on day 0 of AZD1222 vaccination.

This receptor carries the CDR3 CATSGKGTFSNQPQHF. The DNA is as follows: TGTGCCACCAGCGGTAAAGGGACTTTTAGCAATCAGCCCCAGCATTTT. This receptor chain uses TRBV15 and TRBJ1-5, and the D gene may be TRBD1, 5 bases matching. The germline V gene (reference sequence) yields LNHNV for CDR1 and YYDKDF for CDR2. Deletion took 5 bases off V and 0 bases off J, with a span of 14 bases between the germline ends. The CDR3 has 16 amino acids, counting the end cysteine and phenylalanine. The retained sequence is limited to the CDR3, 48 bases, with the frame set at the first base.